A selection of T cell receptor beta chains follows, all from one sample in a study of T-cell memory formation after mild COVID-19. TCRdb re-called the 5' RACE reads through MiXCR, storing one row per CDR3 protein. The table records roughly 560,000 distinct CDR3 sequences, roughly 20% of them present only once. What was sequenced was PBMCs or a T cell subset sorted from them (not recorded which). The receptors derive from an adult woman who had mild COVID-19 (a few samples of this study predate the infection). Cell type and time point are not known. The conserved cysteine and the conserved F or W are not part of the CDR3 here. Size is omitted from some rows. Given values are once, few, many or a class for expanded clones.

>TRBV5-1|-
ASPSGGRGQYEQY
>TRBV5-1|few
ASSGDSAEETQY
>TRBV27|few
ASRAGGAYGYT
>TRBV12-3/TRBV12-4|-
ASTFHGELF
>TRBV10-3|few
AISDRGQGNEKLF
>TRBV6-1|few
ASSERGRTSGQPQH
>TRBV3-1|-
ASSQGVRETQY
>TRBV19|-
ASSIVGRHQH
>TRBV6-5|-
ASSYSSGLNTGELF
>TRBV20-1|few
SAHLSGSTYNEQF
>TRBV11-2|-
ASSLGLADSGCY
>TRBV24-1|-
ATSDPTGSSYNEQF
>TRBV20-1|few
SASRVGRDAYEQY
>TRBV30|-
AWSSTGVLF
>TRBV7-9|few
ASSSDRANYNEQF
>TRBV12-3/TRBV12-4|-
ASSFTGGAGEKLF
>TRBV7-9|few
ASSTGTGTTGELF
>TRBV24-1|few
ATSVGPEAF
>TRBV18|-
ASSRAVAEQF
>TRBV18|many
ASSPPVGTGTDTQY
>TRBV10-3|-
AISESTWGYEQF
>TRBV7-2|few
ASSRRGFVDQY
>TRBV18|few
ASSPRPVDGTEAF
>TRBV4-1|few
ASSQLTGNTEAF
>TRBV11-2|-
ASSSSGAGPIEQY
>TRBV7-6|-
ASSSRQGTAKTQY
>TRBV14|few
ASSLIGEGQF
>TRBV11-2|-
ASITGPNTGELF
>TRBV6-6|few
ASSYQGEAYEQY
>TRBV4-2|-
ASSQDKVLVHSYEQY
>TRBV7-3|few
ASSLTGTSGTNGGEQF
>TRBV4-2|few
ASSQEAPPASYEQY
>TRBV7-8|many
ASSFLALGNQPQH
>TRBV7-2|once
ASSLGGGGGRTEAF
>TRBV6-6|-
ASSHAGDTEAF
>TRBV14|-
ASSQEMAALWGNEQF
>TRBV7-7|-
ASSGGRGNEQF